This TCR beta chain emerged from a study of T-cell reconstitution after alpha-beta-depleted transplantation in children. Broader study findings: Most T-cell counts and diversity one year after the transplant came from T cells that were newly produced. TCRbeta diversity was high at day 60 in some patients (a result of surviving recipient T cells and thymic progenitors). Where alpha-beta T cells came from about two months after transplant was reportedly several hundred expanded graft clones.

TCRbeta library construction was performed incorporating unique molecular identifiers. One entry per CDR3 protein results from TCRdb running MiXCR on the PCR reads. The sample records approximately 230,000 distinct CDR3 sequences, roughly a quarter being singletons. This clonotype was recorded at least ten times. The antigen is not known. This clonotype originated in a female patient aged 2-9 years who had a stem cell transplant for congenital amegakaryocytic thrombocytopenia, so the T cells may come from the graft donor. The source material was PBMCs, mostly from graft donor cells, sampled 360 days after TCRalphabeta/CD19-depleted stem cell transplant.

The CDR3 nucleotides read TGTGCCAGCAGTCCCCGGTCGGGGCTCTACGAGCAGTACTTC. Its protein product is CASSPRSGLYEQYF. J is TRBJ2-7 and V is TRBV28; D possibly uses TRBD1 or TRBD2 (5 bases each). Trimming pared 5 bases from V and 3 bases from J, leaving 14 bases between. The CDR3 runs 14 residues. In germline, CDR1 is MDHEN, CDR2 SYDVKM.